The T cell receptor beta chain described here comes from a study of cytomegalovirus exposure and HLA in healthy donors. The overall study: One earlier analysis, a look at 200 million or so T cells, found approximately 120 million unique TCR beta sequences.

This clone appeared once. Its antigen is not known. The V gene's germline CDR1 is LNHDA and CDR2 SQIVND (reference sequence). Trimming pared 7 bases from V and 9 bases from J, leaving 22 bases between. This CDR3 is 15 amino acids long. Findings of the study overall: Later analysis indicated greater clonal expansion among HLA-associated TCR beta chains than among equally common other chains. Most TCR sequences showed up rarely, but some public TCRs showed up in many donors.

Researchers ran the PCR with 60 Vbeta and 13 Jbeta primers. Method: immunoSEQ multiplex PCR; TCRdb's copy keeps in-frame clones and lacks some. The data show 190,000 or so clones, roughly four fifths seen once. Specimen: PBMCs. The rearrangement uses TRBV19 and TRBJ1-5; perhaps TRBD1 as D (5 bases). This sequence originates from a woman aged 45-59 years in good health and CMV-seropositive. The CDR3 sequence: CASNKKGWDRLPQHF. DNA of the CDR3: TGTGCCAGTAACAAAAAGGGGTGGGATCGGTTGCCCCAGCATTTT.